The present entry profiles one T cell receptor beta chain with its context. Its antigen target is currently unknown. No per-base quality is available; no much larger clone lies one base away. Including cysteine and phenylalanine, the CDR3 has 15 amino acids. The kept DNA is CDR3 alone, 45 bases in frame from the first base. CDR1 and CDR2, per the germline V gene, are MDHEN and SYDVKM. Relative to germline, V is missing 6 bases and J is missing 3 bases, with 7 bases of the junction outside any gene match. The receptor library was made with the immunoSEQ multiplex PCR assay. Here the immuneACCESS table is served through TCRdb, limited to in-frame sequences with V and J called. Missing clones are a known gap in these copies; in checked studies unresolved V genes cover under half, and the rest lacks a known reason. The sample data list some 77,000 clones, and 85% to 90% of these were observed just once. About 7.6% of the sample comes from the top ten.

The sample belongs to a study of control samples from healthy donors and cancer patients (TCRdb year 2020). The V and J segments used are TRBV28 and TRBJ1-3, and TRBD1 aligns with 8 junction nucleotides. Material for sequencing was blood. This receptor was identified in a woman aged 55 to 70 in good health. The CDR3 amino acid sequence is: CASRSQGAGGNTIYF. At the DNA level, the sequence is TGTGCCAGCAGGTCTCAGGGGGCGGGTGGAAACACCATATATTTT.